These T cell receptor beta chains were read from a single sample in a study of T cell repertoires and HLA-DP antigens. Their target antigens are unknown. Using immunoSEQ multiplex PCR, the repertoire was profiled, and TCRdb retains in-frame clones only, with some absent. The data show some 89,000 clones, about nine tenths seen once. The sequenced material came from CD4+ T cells from PBMCs. The source of these receptors is a man aged 50 to 60 in good health and CMV-seronegative. Both conserved end residues are part of each CDR3. D genes are given only for firm matches. Only part of the rows carry a size: once, few, many, or a class if the clone is expanded.

.	.	TRBJ1-3	TRBV6-6	TGTGCCAGCTCGCAAGGAAACACCATATATTTT	CASSQGNTIYF
.	.	TRBJ2-3	TRBV7-6	TGTGCCAGCAGCTTAGGTCACGGGGGCGCTTCCACAGATACGCAGTATTTT	CASSLGHGGASTDTQYF
.	.	TRBJ2-3	TRBV5-4	TGTGCCAGCAGCCTCTCGGGCGGGCTGGGAACGCAGTATTTT	CASSLSGGLGTQYF
TRBD2	.	TRBJ2-1	TRBV6-5	TGTGCCAGCAGTTACTCTGGAAGAGCGGGGGGGCAGTTCTTC	CASSYSGRAGGQFF
TRBD2	few	TRBJ2-5	TRBV2	TGTGCCAGCAGCACTAGCGGGAGGGAGACCCAGTACTTC	CASSTSGRETQYF
TRBD2	few	TRBJ2-2	TRBV29-1	TGCAGCGTTGAACCCGGGACTAGCCCCGGGGAGCTGTTTTTT	CSVEPGTSPGELFF
.	.	TRBJ2-4	TRBV10-3	TGTGCCATCAGTGAAGGAATGGGAAACATTCAGTACTTC	CAISEGMGNIQYF
.	few	TRBJ2-7	TRBV5-1	TGCGCCAGCAGCTGGACGGGACAGGGAACCAGCGGGGGGGCCGGCGAGCAGTACTTC	CASSWTGQGTSGGAGEQYF
TRBD1	few	TRBJ1-6	TRBV6-6	TGTGCCAGCAGGACCGGGACAGGGGATAATTCACCCCTCCACTTT	CASRTGTGDNSPLHF
.	.	TRBJ2-3	TRBV5-5	TGTGCCAGCAGCGGGGGACATCGCACAGATACGCAGTATTTT	CASSGGHRTDTQYF
TRBD2	.	TRBJ2-7	TRBV9	TGTGCCAGCAGCGTAGATACTAGCGGGAGGGGGGGTCCTTACGAGCAGTACTTC	CASSVDTSGRGGPYEQYF
TRBD1	.	TRBJ2-7	TRBV7-8	TGTGCCAGCAGCCCGTCCCGGGACAGGTACGAGCAGTACTTC	CASSPSRDRYEQYF
TRBD1	few	TRBJ1-2	TRBV19	TGTGCCAGTAGATTACAGGGGGACTATGGCTACACCTTC	CASRLQGDYGYTF
.	.	TRBJ2-1	TRBV6-4	TGTGCCAGCAGCCGGGAGCTCTACAATGAGCAGTTCTTC	CASSRELYNEQFF
TRBD1	.	TRBJ1-2	TRBV5-4	TGTGCCAGCAGCTCCCTCGGACAGGGAGGGAACTATGGCTACACCTTC	CASSSLGQGGNYGYTF
TRBD1	.	TRBJ2-5	TRBV5-1	TGCGCCAGCGCGACAGGGGGAGAGACCCAGTACTTC	CASATGGETQYF
.	.	TRBJ2-7	TRBV30	TGTGCCTGGGGATCCTACGAGCAGTACTTC	CAWGSYEQYF
.	.	TRBJ1-5	TRBV19	TGTGCCAGTAGTAAGCTGGAAGGTTCCATTCAGCCCCAGCATTTT	CASSKLEGSIQPQHF
TRBD2	.	TRBJ2-1	TRBV6-1	TGTGCCAGCAGTGTCGTGACTAGCGGTTCCAACAATGAGCAGTTCTTC	CASSVVTSGSNNEQFF
.	.	TRBJ1-1	TRBV4-3	TGCGCCAGCAGCCAAGATCCCTACAGTAACACTGAAGCTTTCTTT	CASSQDPYSNTEAFF
TRBD2	once	TRBJ2-1	TRBV19	TGTGCCAGTAGTATCTCCGTGGGGACTAGCGGGACTGAGCAGTTCTTC	CASSISVGTSGTEQFF
TRBD2	.	TRBJ2-1	TRBV6-4	TGTGCCAGCAGTGACAGGACTAGCGATGAGCAGTTCTTC	CASSDRTSDEQFF
.	.	TRBJ1-2	TRBV28	TGTGCCAGCAGTTTCATACAGACTAACTATGGCTACACCTTC	CASSFIQTNYGYTF
TRBD2	.	TRBJ2-5	TRBV7-3	TGTGCCAGCTCCCGGGGGGTGAAAGAGACCCAGTACTTC	CASSRGVKETQYF
TRBD1	few	TRBJ1-4	TRBV28	TGTGCCAGCAGTCTCACGGGACAGGGGAATGAAAAACTGTTTTTT	CASSLTGQGNEKLFF
.	.	TRBJ1-4	TRBV15	TGTGCCACCAGCACCGGGCTTCCCGGGAATGAAAAACTGTTTTTT	CATSTGLPGNEKLFF
TRBD1	.	TRBJ1-5	TRBV6-6	TGTGCCAGCAGCCGACAGGGGTCGGGGAGCAATCAGCCCCAGCATTTT	CASSRQGSGSNQPQHF
TRBD2	.	TRBJ2-7	TRBV5-4	TGTGCCAGCAGCACAGCCGGGGGGTCCTCCTACGAGCAGTACTTC	CASSTAGGSSYEQYF
TRBD1	.	TRBJ1-6	TRBV5-1	TGCGCCAGCAGCTTGGAGCCCCTGCCCGGGACAGGGGGCAGGGGTAATTCACCCCTCCACTTT	CASSLEPLPGTGGRGNSPLHF
TRBD1	.	TRBJ2-7	TRBV7-9	TGTGCCAGCAGCTCCCGACAGGGGGGCCTCGAGCAGTACTTC	CASSSRQGGLEQYF
.	.	TRBJ1-2	TRBV5-4	TGTGCCAGCAACCCGCCGGGGGAACAGGGCACCTATGGCTACACCTTC	CASNPPGEQGTYGYTF
TRBD1	.	TRBJ1-2	TRBV4-1	TGCGCCAGCAGCCAAGTGGGACAGATCTATGGCTACACCTTC	CASSQVGQIYGYTF
.	.	TRBJ1-5	TRBV27	TGTGCCAGCAGTTTCAGACATCTTAGCAATCAGCCCCAGCATTTT	CASSFRHLSNQPQHF
TRBD1	.	TRBJ1-2	TRBV5-1	TGCGCCAGCAGCCCCGGACAGGGGGCCTACTATGGCTACACCTTC	CASSPGQGAYYGYTF
.	.	TRBJ2-3	TRBV18	TGTGCCAGCTCTCGCTCCAGGGGAGGGCCCACAGATACGCAGTATTTT	CASSRSRGGPTDTQYF
.	.	TRBJ2-1	TRBV7-2	TGTGCCAGCAGCCGCACCCGAGCGGATGAGCAGTTCTTC	CASSRTRADEQFF
.	.	TRBJ2-5	TRBV11-2	TGTGCCAGCAGCTTCGAGGGGAGACTGCGGTTCCAAGAGACCCAGTACTTC	CASSFEGRLRFQETQYF
TRBD2	.	TRBJ2-1	TRBV7-2	TGTGCCAGCAGCTTAGATCCAGCGGGGGGGTACAATGAGCAGTTCTTC	CASSLDPAGGYNEQFF
.	.	TRBJ2-3	TRBV4-3	TGCGCCAGCAGCCGAAAAAAGACTAGCACAGATACGCAGTATTTT	CASSRKKTSTDTQYF
.	few	TRBJ2-3	TRBV27	TGTGCCAGCAGTTTTCGGGGGATTAGAAGCACAGATACGCAGTATTTT	CASSFRGIRSTDTQYF
.	.	TRBJ2-3	TRBV19	TGTGCCAGTAGTCTGACCCCCCAGGGCACAGATACGCAGTATTTT	CASSLTPQGTDTQYF
.	.	TRBJ1-5	TRBV6-5	TGTGCCAGCAGCCCCAGACAGACTAATCAGCCCCAGCATTTT	CASSPRQTNQPQHF
.	.	TRBJ1-1	TRBV18	TGTGCCAGCTCAAACAGGGTTGGGAACACTGAAGCTTTCTTT	CASSNRVGNTEAFF
.	.	TRBJ2-3	TRBV7-9	TGTGCCAGCACCACGGCAACCGGGGGCCACACAGATACGCAGTATTTT	CASTTATGGHTDTQYF
.	.	TRBJ2-6	TRBV7-9	TGTGCCAGCAGCTTAGGTTCCGCGATCTCTGGGGCCAACGTCCTGACTTTC	CASSLGSAISGANVLTF
TRBD1	.	TRBJ1-1	TRBV9	TGTGCCAGCAGCCCCAGGACAGGGGGCAACACTGAAGCTTTCTTT	CASSPRTGGNTEAFF
.	.	TRBJ1-5	TRBV11-2	TGTGCCAGCAGCTTATCTAGCAATCAGCCCCAGCATTTT	CASSLSSNQPQHF
.	.	TRBJ1-4	TRBV7-2	TGTGCCAGCAGTCGACCTTCAACTAATGAAAAACTGTTTTTT	CASSRPSTNEKLFF
.	few	TRBJ1-2	TRBV7-9	TGTGCCAGCAGCTTATACCCCCGGGGGGAAGGCGATGGCTACACCTTC	CASSLYPRGEGDGYTF
.	.	TRBJ1-6	TRBV9	TGTGCCAGCAGCGTAGAGACAGATTCACCCCTCCACTTT	CASSVETDSPLHF
.	.	TRBJ1-5	TRBV28	TGTGCCAGCAGCAAACCCCCTCCCCGGCCCCAGCATTTT	CASSKPPPRPQHF
TRBD1	.	TRBJ2-6	TRBV5-1	TGCGCCAGCAGCTTGGAGGGGGCCGCCGGGGCCAACGTCCTGACTTTC	CASSLEGAAGANVLTF
.	once	TRBJ2-2	TRBV27	TGTGCCAGCAGCCTAAAGGGGGGGGGCACCTACACCGGGGAGCTGTTTTTT	CASSLKGGGTYTGELFF